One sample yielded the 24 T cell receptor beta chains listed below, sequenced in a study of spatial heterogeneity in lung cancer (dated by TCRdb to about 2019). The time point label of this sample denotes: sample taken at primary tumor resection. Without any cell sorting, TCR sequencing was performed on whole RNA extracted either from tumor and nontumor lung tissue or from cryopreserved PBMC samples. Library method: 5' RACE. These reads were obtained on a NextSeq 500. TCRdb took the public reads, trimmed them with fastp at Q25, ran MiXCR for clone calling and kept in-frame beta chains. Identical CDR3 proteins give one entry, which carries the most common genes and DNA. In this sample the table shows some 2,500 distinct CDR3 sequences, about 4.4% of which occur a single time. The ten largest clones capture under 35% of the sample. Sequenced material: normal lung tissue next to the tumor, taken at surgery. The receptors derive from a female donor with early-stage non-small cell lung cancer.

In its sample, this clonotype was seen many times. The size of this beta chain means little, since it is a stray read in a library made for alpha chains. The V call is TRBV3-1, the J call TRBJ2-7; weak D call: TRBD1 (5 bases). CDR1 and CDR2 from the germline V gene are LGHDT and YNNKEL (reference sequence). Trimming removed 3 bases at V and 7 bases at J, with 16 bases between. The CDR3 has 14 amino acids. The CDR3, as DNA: TGTGCCAGCAGCCAGGCGGTAGGGGTCCGGGAGCAGTACTTC. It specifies CASSQAVGVREQYF.

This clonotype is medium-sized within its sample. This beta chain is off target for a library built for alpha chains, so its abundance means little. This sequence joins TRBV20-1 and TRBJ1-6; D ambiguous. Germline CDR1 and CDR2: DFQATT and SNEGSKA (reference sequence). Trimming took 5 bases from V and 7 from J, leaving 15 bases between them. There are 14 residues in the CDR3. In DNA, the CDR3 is TGCAGTGCTTCGAGAGGGTCAGCAAATTCACCCCTCCACTTT. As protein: CSASRGSANSPLHF.

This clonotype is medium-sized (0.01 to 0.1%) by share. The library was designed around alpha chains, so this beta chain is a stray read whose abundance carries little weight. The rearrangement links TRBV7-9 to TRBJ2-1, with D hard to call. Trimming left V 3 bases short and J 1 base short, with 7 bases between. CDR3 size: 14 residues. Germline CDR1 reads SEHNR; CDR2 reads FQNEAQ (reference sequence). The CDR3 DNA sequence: TGTGCCAGCAGCTTCACAGCGTCCTACAATGAGCAGTTCTTC. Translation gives CASSFTASYNEQFF.

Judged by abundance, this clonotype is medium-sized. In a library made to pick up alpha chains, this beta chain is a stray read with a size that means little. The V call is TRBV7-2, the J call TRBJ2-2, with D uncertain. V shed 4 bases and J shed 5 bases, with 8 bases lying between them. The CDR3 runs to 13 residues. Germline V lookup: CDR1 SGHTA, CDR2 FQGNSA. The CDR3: CASSSSVTGELFF. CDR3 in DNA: TGTGCCAGCAGCTCGAGCGTTACCGGGGAGCTGTTTTTT.

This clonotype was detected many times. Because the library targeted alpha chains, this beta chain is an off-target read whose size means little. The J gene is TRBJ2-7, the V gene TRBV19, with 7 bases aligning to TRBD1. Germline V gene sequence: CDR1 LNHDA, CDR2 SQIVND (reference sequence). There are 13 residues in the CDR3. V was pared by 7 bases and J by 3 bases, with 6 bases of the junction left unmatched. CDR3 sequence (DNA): TGTGCCAGTACCCAGGGGGACCGCTACGAGCAGTACTTC. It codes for CASTQGDRYEQYF.

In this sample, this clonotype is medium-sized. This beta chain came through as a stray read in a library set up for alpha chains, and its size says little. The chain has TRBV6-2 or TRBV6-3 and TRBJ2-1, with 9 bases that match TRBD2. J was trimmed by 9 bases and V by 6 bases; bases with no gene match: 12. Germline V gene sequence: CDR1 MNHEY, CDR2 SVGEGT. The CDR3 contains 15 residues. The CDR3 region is CASSPVGSGRGEQFF. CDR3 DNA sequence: TGTGCCAGCAGCCCCGTTGGTAGCGGGAGAGGTGAGCAGTTCTTC.

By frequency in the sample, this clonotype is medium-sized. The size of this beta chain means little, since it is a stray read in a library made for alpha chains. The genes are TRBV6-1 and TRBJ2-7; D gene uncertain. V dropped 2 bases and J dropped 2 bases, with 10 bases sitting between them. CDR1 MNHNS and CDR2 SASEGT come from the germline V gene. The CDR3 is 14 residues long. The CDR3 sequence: CASSEFGSPYEQYF. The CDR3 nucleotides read TGTGCCAGCAGTGAATTTGGCAGCCCCTACGAGCAGTACTTC.

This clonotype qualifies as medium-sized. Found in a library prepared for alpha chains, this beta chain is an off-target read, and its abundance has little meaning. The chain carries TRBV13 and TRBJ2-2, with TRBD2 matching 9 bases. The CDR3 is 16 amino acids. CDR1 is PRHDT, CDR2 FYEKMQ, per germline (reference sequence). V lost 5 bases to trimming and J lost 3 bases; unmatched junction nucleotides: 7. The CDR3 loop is CASSARGGGDTGELFF. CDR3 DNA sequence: TGTGCCAGCAGCGCCCGCGGGGGGGGAGACACCGGGGAGCTGTTTTTT.

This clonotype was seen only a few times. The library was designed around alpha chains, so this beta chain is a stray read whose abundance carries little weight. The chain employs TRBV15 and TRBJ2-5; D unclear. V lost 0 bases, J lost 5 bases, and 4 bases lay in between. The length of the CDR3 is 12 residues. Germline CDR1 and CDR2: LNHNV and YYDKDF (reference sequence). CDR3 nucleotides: TGTGCCACCAGCAGAGATACGGAGACCCAGTACTTC. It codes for CATSRDTETQYF.

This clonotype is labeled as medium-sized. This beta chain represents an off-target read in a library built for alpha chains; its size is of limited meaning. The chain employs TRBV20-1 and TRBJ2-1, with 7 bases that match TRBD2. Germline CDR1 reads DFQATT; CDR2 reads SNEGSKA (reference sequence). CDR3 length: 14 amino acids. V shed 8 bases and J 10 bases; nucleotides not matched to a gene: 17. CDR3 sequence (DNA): TGCAGTTACGCCGGGACTACCAGGTCCTGGGAGCAGTTCTTC. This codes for CSYAGTTRSWEQFF.

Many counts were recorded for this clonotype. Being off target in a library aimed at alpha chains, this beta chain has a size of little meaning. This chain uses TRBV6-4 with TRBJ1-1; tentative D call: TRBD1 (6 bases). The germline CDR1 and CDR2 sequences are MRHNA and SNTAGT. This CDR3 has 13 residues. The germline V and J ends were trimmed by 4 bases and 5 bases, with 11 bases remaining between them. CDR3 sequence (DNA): TGTGCCAGCAGTGCAGGGGCCAGGACTGAAGCTTTCTTT. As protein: CASSAGARTEAFF.

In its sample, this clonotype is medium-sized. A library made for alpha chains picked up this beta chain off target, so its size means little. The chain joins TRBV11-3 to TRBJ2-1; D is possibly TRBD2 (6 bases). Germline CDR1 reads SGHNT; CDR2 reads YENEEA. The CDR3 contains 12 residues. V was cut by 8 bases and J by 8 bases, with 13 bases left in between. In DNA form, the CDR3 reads TGTGCCAGCGCAACGTCGGGAGATGAGCAGTTCTTC. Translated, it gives CASATSGDEQFF.

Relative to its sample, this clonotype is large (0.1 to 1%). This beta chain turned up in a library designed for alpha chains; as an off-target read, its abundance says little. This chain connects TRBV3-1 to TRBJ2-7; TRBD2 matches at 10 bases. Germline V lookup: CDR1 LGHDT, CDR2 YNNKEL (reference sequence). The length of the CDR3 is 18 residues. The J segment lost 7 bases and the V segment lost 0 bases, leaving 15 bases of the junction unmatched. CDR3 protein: CASSQDTAGGIPTGEQYF. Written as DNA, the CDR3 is TGTGCCAGCAGCCAAGATACAGCGGGAGGGATCCCTACGGGGGAGCAGTACTTC.

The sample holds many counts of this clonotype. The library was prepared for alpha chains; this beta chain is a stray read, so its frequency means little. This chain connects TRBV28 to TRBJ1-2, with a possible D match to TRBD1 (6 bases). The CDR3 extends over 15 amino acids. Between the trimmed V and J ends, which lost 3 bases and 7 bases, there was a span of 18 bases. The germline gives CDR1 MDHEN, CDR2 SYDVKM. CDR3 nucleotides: TGTGCCAGCAGTTTGCCCATTTGGGGGGCAACTGGCTACACCTTC. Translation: CASSLPIWGATGYTF.

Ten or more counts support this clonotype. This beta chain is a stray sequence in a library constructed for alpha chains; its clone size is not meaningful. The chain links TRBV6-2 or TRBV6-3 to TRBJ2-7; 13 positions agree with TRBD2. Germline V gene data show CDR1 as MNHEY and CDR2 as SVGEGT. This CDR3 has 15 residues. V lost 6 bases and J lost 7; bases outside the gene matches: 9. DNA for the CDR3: TGTGCCAGCAGCTCACTAGCGGGAGGGCCGAGTGAGCAGTACTTC. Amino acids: CASSSLAGGPSEQYF.

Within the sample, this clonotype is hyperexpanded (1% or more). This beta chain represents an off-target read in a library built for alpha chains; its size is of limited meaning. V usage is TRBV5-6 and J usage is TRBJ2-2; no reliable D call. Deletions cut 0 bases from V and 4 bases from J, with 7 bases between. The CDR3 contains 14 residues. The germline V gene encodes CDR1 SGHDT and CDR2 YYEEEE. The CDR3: CASSLVTATGELFF. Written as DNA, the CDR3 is TGTGCCAGCAGCTTGGTGACCGCCACCGGGGAGCTGTTTTTT. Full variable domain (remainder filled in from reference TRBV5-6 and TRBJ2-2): DAGVTQSPTHLIKTRGQQVTLRCSPKSGHDTVSWYQQALGQGPQFIFQYYEEEERQRGNFPDRFSGHQFPNYSSELNVNALLLGDSALYLCASSLVTATGELFFGEGSRLTVL.

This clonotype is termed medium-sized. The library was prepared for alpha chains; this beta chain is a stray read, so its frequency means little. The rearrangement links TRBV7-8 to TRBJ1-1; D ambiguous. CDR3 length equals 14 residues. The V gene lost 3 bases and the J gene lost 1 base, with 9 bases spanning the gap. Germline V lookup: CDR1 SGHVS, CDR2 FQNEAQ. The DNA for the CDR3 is TGTGCCAGCAGCTTGTACGACTCGAACACTGAAGCTTTCTTT. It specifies CASSLYDSNTEAFF.

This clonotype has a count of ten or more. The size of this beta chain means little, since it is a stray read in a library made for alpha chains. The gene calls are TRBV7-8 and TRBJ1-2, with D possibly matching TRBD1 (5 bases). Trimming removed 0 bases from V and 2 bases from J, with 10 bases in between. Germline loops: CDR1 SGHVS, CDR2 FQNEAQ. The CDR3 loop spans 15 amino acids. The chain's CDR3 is CASSLAGGSNYGYTF. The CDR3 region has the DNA TGTGCCAGCAGCTTAGCGGGGGGGTCCAACTATGGCTACACCTTC. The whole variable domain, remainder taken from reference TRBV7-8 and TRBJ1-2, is GAGVSQSPRYKVAKRGQDVALRCDPISGHVSLFWYQQALGQGPEFLTYFQNEAQLDKSGLPSDRFFAERPEGSVSTLKIQRTQQEDSAVYLCASSLAGGSNYGYTFGSGTRLTVV.

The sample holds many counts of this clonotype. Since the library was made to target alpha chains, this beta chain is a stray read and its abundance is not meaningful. CDR3 sequence reads: CASSLEGTDLAGNIQYF. The CDR3 nucleotides read TGTGCCAGCAGCTTAGAGGGGACCGACCTAGCGGGAAACATTCAGTACTTC. The V gene is TRBV11-3, the J gene TRBJ2-4, with 8 bases aligning to TRBD2. The CDR3 loop spans 17 amino acids. V shed 0 bases and J 6 bases; nucleotides not matched to a gene: 10. Germline V gene lookup returns CDR1 SGHNT and CDR2 YENEEA.

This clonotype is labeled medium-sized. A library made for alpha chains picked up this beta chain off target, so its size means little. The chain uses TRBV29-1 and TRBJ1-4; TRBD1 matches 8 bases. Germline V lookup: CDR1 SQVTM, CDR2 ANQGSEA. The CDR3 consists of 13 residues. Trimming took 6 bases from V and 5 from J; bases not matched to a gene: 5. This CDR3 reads CSVSGGANEKLFF. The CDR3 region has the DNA TGCAGCGTGTCAGGGGGCGCGAATGAAAAACTGTTTTTT.

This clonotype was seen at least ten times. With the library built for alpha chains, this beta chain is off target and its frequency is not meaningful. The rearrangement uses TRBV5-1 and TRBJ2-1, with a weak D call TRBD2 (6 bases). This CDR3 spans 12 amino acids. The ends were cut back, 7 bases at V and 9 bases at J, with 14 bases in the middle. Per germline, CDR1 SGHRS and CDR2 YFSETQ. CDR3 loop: CASGIAVGEQFF. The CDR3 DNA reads TGCGCCAGCGGAATAGCGGTCGGTGAGCAGTTCTTC.

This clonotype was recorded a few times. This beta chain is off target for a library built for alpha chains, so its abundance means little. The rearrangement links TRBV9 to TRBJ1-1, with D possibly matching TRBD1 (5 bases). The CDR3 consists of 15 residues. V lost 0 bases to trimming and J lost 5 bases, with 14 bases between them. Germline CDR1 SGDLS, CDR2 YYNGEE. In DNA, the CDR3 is TGTGCCAGCAGCGTAGGTCCGGGGCAGGGTACTGAAGCTTTCTTT. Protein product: CASSVGPGQGTEAFF.

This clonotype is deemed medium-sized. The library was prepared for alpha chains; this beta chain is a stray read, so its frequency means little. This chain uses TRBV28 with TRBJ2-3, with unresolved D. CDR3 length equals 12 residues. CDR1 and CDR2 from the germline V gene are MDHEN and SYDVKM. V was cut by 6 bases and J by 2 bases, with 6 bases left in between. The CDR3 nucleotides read TGTGCCAGCAGCCCCCACACAGATACGCAGTATTTT. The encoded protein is CASSPHTDTQYF. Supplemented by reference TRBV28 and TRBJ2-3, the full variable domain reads DVKVTQSSRYLVKRTGEKVFLECVQDMDHENMFWYRQDPGLGLRLIYFSYDVKMKEKGDIPEGYSVSREKKERFSLILESASTNQTSMYLCASSPHTDTQYFGPGTRLTVL.

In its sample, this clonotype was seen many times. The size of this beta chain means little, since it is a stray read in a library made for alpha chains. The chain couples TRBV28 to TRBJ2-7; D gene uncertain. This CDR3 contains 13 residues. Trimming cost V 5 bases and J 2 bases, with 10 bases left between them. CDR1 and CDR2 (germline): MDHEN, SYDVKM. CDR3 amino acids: CASSPTSTYEQYV. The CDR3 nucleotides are TGTGCCAGCAGTCCAACATCAACCTACGAGCAGTACGTC.